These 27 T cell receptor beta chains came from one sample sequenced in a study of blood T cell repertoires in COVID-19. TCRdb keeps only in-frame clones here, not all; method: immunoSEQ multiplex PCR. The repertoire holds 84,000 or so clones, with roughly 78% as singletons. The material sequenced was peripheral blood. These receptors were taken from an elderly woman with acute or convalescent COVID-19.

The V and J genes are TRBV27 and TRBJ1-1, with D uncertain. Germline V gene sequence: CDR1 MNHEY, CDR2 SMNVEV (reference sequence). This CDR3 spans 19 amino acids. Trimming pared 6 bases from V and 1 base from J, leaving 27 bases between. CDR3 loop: CASSFRGAGVGRGNTEAFF. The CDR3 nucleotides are TGTGCCAGCAGCTTTAGAGGAGCGGGTGTGGGCAGAGGGAACACTGAAGCTTTCTTT.

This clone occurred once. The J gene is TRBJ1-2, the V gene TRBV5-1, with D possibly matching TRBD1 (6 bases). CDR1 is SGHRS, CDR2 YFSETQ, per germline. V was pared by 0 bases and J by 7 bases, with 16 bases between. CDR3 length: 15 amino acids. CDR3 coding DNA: TGCGCCAGCAGCTTGGTACCAGGGGAGACGGTTGGCTACACCTTC. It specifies CASSLVPGETVGYTF.

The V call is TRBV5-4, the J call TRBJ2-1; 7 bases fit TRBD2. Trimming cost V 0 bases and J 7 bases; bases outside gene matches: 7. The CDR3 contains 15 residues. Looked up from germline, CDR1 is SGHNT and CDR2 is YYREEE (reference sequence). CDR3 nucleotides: TGTGCCAGCAGCTTGGTGGGAGGGCCTGGTAATGAGCAGTTCTTC. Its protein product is CASSLVGGPGNEQFF.

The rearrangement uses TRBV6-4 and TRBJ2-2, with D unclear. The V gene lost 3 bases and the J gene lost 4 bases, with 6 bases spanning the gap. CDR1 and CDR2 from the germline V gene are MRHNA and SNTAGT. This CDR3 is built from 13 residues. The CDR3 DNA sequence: TGTGCCAGCAGTGAGTTGAGCACCGGGGAGCTGTTTTTT. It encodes CASSELSTGELFF.

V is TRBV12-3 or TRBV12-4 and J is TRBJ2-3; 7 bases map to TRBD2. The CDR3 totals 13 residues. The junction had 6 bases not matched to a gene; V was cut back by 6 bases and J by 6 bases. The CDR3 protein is CASRGGRVDTQYF. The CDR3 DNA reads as TGTGCCAGCAGGGGGGGGAGGGTGGATACGCAGTATTTT.

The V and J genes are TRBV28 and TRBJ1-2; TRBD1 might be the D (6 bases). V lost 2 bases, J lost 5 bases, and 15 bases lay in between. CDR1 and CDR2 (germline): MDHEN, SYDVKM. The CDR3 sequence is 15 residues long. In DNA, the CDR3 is TGTGCCAGCAGTTTACCTCCCTCCGGGACATATGGCTACACCTTC. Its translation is CASSLPPSGTYGYTF.

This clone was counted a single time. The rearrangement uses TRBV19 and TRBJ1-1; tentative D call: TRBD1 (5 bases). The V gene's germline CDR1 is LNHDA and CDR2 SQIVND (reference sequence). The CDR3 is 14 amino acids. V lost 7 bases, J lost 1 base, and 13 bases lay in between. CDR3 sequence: CASTSKQENTEAFF. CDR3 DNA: TGTGCCAGTACCTCTAAACAGGAGAACACTGAAGCTTTCTTT.

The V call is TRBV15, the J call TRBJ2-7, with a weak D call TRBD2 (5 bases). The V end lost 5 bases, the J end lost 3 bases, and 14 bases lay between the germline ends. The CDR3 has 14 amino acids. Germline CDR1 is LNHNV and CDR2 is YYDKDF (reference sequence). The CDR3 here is CATSRGLVSYEQYF. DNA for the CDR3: TGTGCCACCAGCCGCGGACTCGTAAGCTACGAGCAGTACTTC.

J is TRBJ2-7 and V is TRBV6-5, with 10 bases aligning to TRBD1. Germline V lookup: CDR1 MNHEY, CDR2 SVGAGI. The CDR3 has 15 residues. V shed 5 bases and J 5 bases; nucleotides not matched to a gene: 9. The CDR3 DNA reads TGTGCCAGCAGTCGCCCTGACAGGGGGCAGCACGAGCAGTACTTC. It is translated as CASSRPDRGQHEQYF.

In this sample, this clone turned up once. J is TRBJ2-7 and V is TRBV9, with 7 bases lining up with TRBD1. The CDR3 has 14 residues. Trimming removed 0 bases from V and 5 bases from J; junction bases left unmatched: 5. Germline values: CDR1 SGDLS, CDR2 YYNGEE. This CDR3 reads CASSVENRGDEQYF. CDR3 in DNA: TGTGCCAGCAGCGTAGAAAACAGGGGTGACGAGCAGTACTTC.

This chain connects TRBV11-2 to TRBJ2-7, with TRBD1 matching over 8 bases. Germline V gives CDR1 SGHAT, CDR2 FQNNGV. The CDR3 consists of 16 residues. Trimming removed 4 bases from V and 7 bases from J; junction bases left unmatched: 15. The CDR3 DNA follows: TGTGCCAGCAGCTGGACAGGGTTTGGTTCTCCGGGGGAGCAGTACTTC. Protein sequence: CASSWTGFGSPGEQYF.

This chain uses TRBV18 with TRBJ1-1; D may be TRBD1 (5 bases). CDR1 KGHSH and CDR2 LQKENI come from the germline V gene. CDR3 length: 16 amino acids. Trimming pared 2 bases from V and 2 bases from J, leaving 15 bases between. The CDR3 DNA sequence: TGTGCCAGCTCACCATTAGATGTGGGACTTAACACTGAAGCTTTCTTT. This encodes CASSPLDVGLNTEAFF.

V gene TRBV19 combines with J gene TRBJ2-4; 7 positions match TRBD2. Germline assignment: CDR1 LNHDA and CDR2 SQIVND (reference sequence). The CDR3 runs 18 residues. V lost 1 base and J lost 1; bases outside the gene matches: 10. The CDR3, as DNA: TGTGCCAGTAGTATAGTTCCTAGCGGAGGAGGGGCCAAAAACATTCAGTACTTC. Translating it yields CASSIVPSGGGAKNIQYF.

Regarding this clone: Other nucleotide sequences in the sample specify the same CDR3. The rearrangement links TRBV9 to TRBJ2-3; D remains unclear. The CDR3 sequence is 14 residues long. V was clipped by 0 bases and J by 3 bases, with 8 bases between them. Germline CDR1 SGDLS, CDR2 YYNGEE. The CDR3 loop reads CASSVARLTDTQYF. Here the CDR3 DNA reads TGTGCCAGCAGCGTAGCCAGGTTGACAGATACGCAGTATTTT.

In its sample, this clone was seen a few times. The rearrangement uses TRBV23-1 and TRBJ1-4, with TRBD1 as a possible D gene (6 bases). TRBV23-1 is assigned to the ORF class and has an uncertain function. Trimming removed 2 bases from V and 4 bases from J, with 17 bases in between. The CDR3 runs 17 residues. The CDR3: CASSQIARTDFNEKLFF. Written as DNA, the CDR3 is TGCGCCAGCAGTCAAATTGCTAGGACAGACTTTAATGAAAAACTGTTTTTT.

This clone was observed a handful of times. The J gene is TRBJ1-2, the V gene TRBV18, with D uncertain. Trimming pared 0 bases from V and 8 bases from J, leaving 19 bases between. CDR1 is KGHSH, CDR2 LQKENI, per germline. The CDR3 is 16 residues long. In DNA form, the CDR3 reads TGTGCCAGCTCACCACCGTCCGAGAGGTACTTTTCGGGCTACACCTTC. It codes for CASSPPSERYFSGYTF.

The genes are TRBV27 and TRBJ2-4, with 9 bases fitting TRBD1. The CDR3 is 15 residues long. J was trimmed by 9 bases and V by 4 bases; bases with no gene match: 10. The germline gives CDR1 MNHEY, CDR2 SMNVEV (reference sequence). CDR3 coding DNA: TGTGCCAGCAGTTGGAGCACAGGGGGCGAGGGCATTCAGTACTTC. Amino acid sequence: CASSWSTGGEGIQYF.

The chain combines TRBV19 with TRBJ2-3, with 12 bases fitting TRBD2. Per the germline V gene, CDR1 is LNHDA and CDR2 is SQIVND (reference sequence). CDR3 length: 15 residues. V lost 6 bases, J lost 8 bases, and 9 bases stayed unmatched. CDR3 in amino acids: CASSMTSGGPATQYF. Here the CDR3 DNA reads TGTGCCAGTAGCATGACTAGCGGGGGCCCTGCTACGCAGTATTTT.

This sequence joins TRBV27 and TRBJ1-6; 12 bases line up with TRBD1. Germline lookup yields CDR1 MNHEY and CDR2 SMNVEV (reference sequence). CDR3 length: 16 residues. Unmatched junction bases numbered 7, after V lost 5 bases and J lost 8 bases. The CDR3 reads CASSASGTGGDSPLHF. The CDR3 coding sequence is TGTGCCAGCAGTGCCTCCGGGACAGGGGGCGATTCACCCCTCCACTTT.

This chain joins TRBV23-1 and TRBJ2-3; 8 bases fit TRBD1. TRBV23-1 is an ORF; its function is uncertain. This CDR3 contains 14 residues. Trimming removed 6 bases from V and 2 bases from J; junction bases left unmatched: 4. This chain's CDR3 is CASRDRDSTDTQYF. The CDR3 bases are TGCGCCAGCAGGGACAGGGACTCCACAGATACGCAGTATTTT.

The CDR3 nucleotides read TGTGCCAGCAGCCAAGTGTTCCCGGGGACTAGCGGGGACTACGAGCAGTACTTC. Translated, it gives CASSQVFPGTSGDYEQYF. This chain connects TRBV3-1 (or the pseudogene TRBV3-2) to TRBJ2-7, with 13 positions matching TRBD2. V shed 1 base and J 3 bases; nucleotides not matched to a gene: 9. Germline CDR1 is LGHDT and CDR2 is YNNKEL (reference sequence). This CDR3 is 18 amino acids long.

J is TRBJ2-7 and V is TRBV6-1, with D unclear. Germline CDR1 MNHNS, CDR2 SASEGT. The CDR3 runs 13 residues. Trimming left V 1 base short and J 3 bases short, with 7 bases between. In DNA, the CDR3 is TGTGCCAGCAGTGAAGTACCGCGCTACGAGCAGTACTTC. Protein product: CASSEVPRYEQYF.

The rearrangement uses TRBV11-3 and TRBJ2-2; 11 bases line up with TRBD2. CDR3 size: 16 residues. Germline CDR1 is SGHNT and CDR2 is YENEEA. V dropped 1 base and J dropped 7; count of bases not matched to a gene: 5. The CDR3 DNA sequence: TGTGCCAGCAGCTTAGTTCTAGCGGGAGGCAGCGGGGAGCTGTTTTTT. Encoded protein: CASSLVLAGGSGELFF.

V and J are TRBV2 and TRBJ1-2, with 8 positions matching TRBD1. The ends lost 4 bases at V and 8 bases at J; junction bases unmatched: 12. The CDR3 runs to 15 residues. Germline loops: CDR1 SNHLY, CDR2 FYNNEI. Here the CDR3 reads CASSASGQGLPGYTF. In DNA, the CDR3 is TGTGCCAGCAGTGCCTCTGGACAGGGCCTGCCCGGCTACACCTTC.

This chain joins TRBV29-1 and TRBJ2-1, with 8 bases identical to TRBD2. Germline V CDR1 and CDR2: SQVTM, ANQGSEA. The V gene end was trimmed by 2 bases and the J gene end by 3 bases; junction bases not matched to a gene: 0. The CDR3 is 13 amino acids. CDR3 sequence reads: CSVETSGYNEQFF. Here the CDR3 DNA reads TGCAGCGTTGAAACTAGCGGCTACAATGAGCAGTTCTTC.

The CDR3 loop is CASSDQGLAGYNEQFF. The CDR3 bases are TGTGCCAGCAGTGATCAGGGACTAGCGGGGTACAATGAGCAGTTCTTC. The rearrangement joins TRBV2 to TRBJ2-1; TRBD2 aligns across 13 bases. Losses at the gene ends were 3 bases for V and 4 bases for J; bases not matched to a gene: 3. The germline V gene has CDR1 SNHLY and CDR2 FYNNEI. The CDR3 has 16 amino acids.

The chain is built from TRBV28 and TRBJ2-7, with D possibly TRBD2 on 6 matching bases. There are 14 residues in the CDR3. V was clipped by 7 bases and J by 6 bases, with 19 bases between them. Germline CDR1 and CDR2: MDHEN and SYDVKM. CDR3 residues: CASTPRTLGGEQYF. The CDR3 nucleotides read TGTGCCAGCACCCCCCGGACCCTCGGGGGCGAGCAGTACTTC.